This note documents a single T cell receptor (beta chain) sequence. In this sample, this clonotype turned up many times. The antigen this receptor binds is unknown. No per-base quality is available; no much larger clone lies one base away. Libraries came from 5' RACE. The sequencing machine was an Illumina HiSeq 2500. The second PCR ran for about 7 to 11 cycles and used a J-beta primer mix along with a sample-barcoded 5' primer. A template-switch 5' adaptor carrying 12 random nucleotides introduced a unique molecular identifier onto each TCR beta cDNA molecule. Each sample yielded at least 2.5 million CDR3-containing paired-end reads. First-strand cDNA was synthesized from all RNA with the Mint cDNA synthesis kit, primed by a TRBC-specific oligonucleotide. After uracil-DNA glycosylase treatment, a first 18-cycle PCR used universal primers M1SS and BC2_uni_R on all cDNA. On the study's bioinformatics: Each sample was normalized by randomly selecting 1 million high-quality reads, each carrying a distinct molecular identifier. Instead of being binned into consensus sequences, reads with shared molecular identifiers were discarded. MiTCR, run with a Q25 quality threshold and the strictest error-elimination algorithm, handled CDR3 identification, clonotype clustering and error correction. A nonparametric unseen species model with Euler transformation was used to estimate a lower bound on total TCR beta diversity. TCRdb reran the public reads through fastp at Q25 and MiXCR, keeping productive beta chains. Each entry merges the rows of one CDR3 protein and shows their most common DNA and genes. TCRdb, not the original authors, processed these V and J calls. Within this sample are roughly 640,000 distinct CDR3 sequences, with about 30% of them counted one time only. Of the sample, around 16% falls within the top ten clones.

The data were obtained in a study of blood T cells in healthy people across ages (dated by TCRdb to the mid-2010s). For the wider study: Template switching captured roughly one uniquely barcoded TCR beta cDNA molecule per two T cells in model experiments. The study measured age-related changes in TCR beta repertoire diversity using deep sequencing normalized with unique cDNA molecular identifiers. Donors were grouped into four age groups: young (average 16 years), middle-aged (about 40), aged (around 66) and long-lived (about 90). To avoid experimental bias, donors of different ages were randomly spread across the sequencing lanes. The study analyzed two additional independent replicas of 1 million unique cDNA reads from the same blood draw for two donors, one aged 18 to 29 and one aged 80 or older. Paper-wide results and their limitations: Because donor CMV infection status was unknown, age-related changes in expanded clonotypes were potentially confounded. Compared with the aged group, the long-lived group had more naive CD4+ T cells, fewer expanded clones and increased TCR diversity, suggesting age selection. Because profiling used bulk unsorted PBMCs, naive and antigen-experienced compartments could not be compared conclusively. Estimates of total diversity based on one million sequenced T cells were regarded as lower bounds and as underestimates. As age increased, observed TCR beta diversity per million T cells dropped in a roughly linear way, and a significant reduction was already evident by age 40. The percentage of naive T cells measured by flow cytometry correlated strongly with observed TCR beta diversity.

The donors were roughly 39 Caucasian individuals from Russia, aged about 6 to 100 years, who were systemically healthy. Each donor gave ten milliliters of peripheral blood, drawn into EDTA-treated Vacutainer tubes. Ficoll-Paque density-gradient centrifugation was used to isolate PBMCs, with at least 6.5 million per sample. Total RNA, at least 5 micrograms per sample, was extracted from PBMCs with Trizol reagent. Naive CD45RAhigh/CD27high T cell percentages were measured by flow cytometry on a PBMC aliquot from every donor. From cysteine to phenylalanine, the CDR3 is 14 amino acids long. Only CDR3 DNA remains: 42 bases, in frame from the first base. For CDR1 and CDR2, the germline V gene (reference sequence) lists DFQATT and SNEGSKA. The V and J ends are trimmed by 1 base and 6 bases, leaving 13 bases between them.

The sample taken for sequencing was blood. The clonotype was recovered from a woman of 80 years or more in good health. The sequence links TRBV20-1 to TRBJ1-5; no D gene call is confident. The base sequence is TGCAGTGCTAGAGCCGGCCAGCCGGGTCAGCCCCAGCATTTT. Its translation is CSARAGQPGQPQHF.